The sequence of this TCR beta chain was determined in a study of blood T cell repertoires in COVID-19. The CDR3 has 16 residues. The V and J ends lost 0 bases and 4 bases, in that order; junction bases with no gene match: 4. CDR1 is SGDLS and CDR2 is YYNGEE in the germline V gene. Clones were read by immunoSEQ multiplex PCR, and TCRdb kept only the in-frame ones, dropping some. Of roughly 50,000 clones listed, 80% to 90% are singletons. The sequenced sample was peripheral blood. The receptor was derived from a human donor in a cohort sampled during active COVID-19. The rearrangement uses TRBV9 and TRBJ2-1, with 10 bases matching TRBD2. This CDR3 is CASSVVGSGGYNEQFF. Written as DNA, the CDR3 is TGTGCCAGCAGCGTAGTTGGTAGCGGGGGGTACAATGAGCAGTTCTTC. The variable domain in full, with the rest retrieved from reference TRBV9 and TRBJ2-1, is DSGVTQTPKHLITATGQRVTLRCSPRSGDLSVYWYQQSLDQGLQFLIQYYNGEERAKGNILERFSAQQFPDLHSELNLSSLELGDSALYFCASSVVGSGGYNEQFFGPGTRLTVL.